The source of this T cell receptor beta chain is a study of T cell repertoires in cytomegalovirus infection. Study-level information: Alongside well-studied HLA-B-restricted CMV epitopes, recently identified HLA-C-restricted CMV epitopes were also used. TCR beta signatures that were public indicated CMV infection and matching HLA type.

The V and J ends lost 5 bases and 3 bases respectively, with 26 bases between them. Germline lookup yields CDR1 SGHTS and CDR2 YDEGEE. The CDR3 totals 18 residues. This clonotype was counted a few times. Its antigen is unknown. TCRdb re-called the reads through MiXCR, storing one row per CDR3 protein. This table has around 71,000 distinct CDR3 sequences, roughly 40% appearing once. Sequenced material: CD8+ T cells from cultured PBMCs, taken from culture after CMV antigen stimulation. The clonotype was recovered from a human donor in good health (CMV status not recorded). Some clones in this sample may be carry-over from other donors' samples. The chain has TRBV5-8 and TRBJ2-5; D unresolved. The CDR3 spells CASRVALERLPREETQYF. In nucleotides, the CDR3 is TGTGCCAGCAGGGTCGCCCTGGAGCGTCTCCCTCGTGAAGAGACCCAGTACTTC.